Below, 30 T cell receptor beta chains from the same sample are listed, as sequenced in a study of cytomegalovirus exposure and HLA in healthy donors. PCR amplification relied on 60 Vbeta primers (plus 13 Jbeta primers). TCRdb's table, derived via immunoSEQ multiplex PCR, lists solely in-frame clones and lacks some. The repertoire holds under 200,000 clones, with more than 75% as singletons. Sequenced sample: PBMCs. The receptors were sampled from a woman aged 18 to 35 in good health and CMV-seronegative.

In this sample, this clone turned up a few times. V is TRBV5-6 and J is TRBJ1-1; 7 nucleotides align to TRBD1. CDR1 is SGHDT and CDR2 is YYEEEE in the germline V gene. The V gene end was trimmed by 3 bases and the J gene end by 3 bases; junction bases not matched to a gene: 2. The CDR3 is 13 residues long. CDR3 sequence reads: CASSWDSDTEAFF. The CDR3 nucleotides are TGTGCCAGCAGCTGGGACAGTGACACTGAAGCTTTCTTT.

The chain carries TRBV29-1 and TRBJ2-3; 10 bases line up with TRBD2. This CDR3 region has 15 residues. CDR1 SQVTM and CDR2 ANQGSEA come from the germline V gene. Trimming removed 6 bases from V and 6 bases from J; junction bases left unmatched: 12. CDR3 nucleotide sequence: TGCAGCGTGGGGGGGACTAGCGCTAAGGGGGATACGCAGTATTTT. Its translation: CSVGGTSAKGDTQYF.

The chain uses TRBV7-2 and TRBJ2-6; 7 nucleotides align to TRBD2. The CDR3 is 16 residues long. With V trimmed by 1 base and J by 2 bases, 2 bases remained unmatched. Germline V gives CDR1 SGHTA, CDR2 FQGNSA. In DNA, the CDR3 is TGTGCCAGCAGCTTAGGGGGAGGGCCTGGGGCCAACGTCCTGACTTTC. Amino acid sequence: CASSLGGGPGANVLTF.

This chain connects TRBV19 to TRBJ2-7, with D uncertain. CDR3 size: 12 residues. The ends were cut back, 3 bases at V and 8 bases at J, with 11 bases in the middle. The germline gives CDR1 LNHDA, CDR2 SQIVND (reference sequence). The chain's CDR3 is CASSIPPRKQYF. Here the CDR3 DNA reads TGTGCCAGTAGTATCCCCCCGCGGAAGCAGTACTTC. The entire variable domain, with the rest obtained from reference TRBV19 and TRBJ2-7, is as follows: DGGITQSPKYLFRKEGQNVTLSCEQNLNHDAMYWYRQDPGQGLRLIYYSQIVNDFQKGDIAEGYSVSREKKESFPLTVTSAQKNPTAFYLCASSIPPRKQYFGPGTRLTVT.

V and J are TRBV5-5 and TRBJ1-6, with D hard to call. The CDR3 runs 18 residues. Germline V gene data show CDR1 as SGHKS and CDR2 as YYEKEE (reference sequence). Trimming stripped 1 base from V and 8 bases from J, with 22 bases between. The CDR3 nucleotides are TGTGCCAGCAGCTTGTGGGCAGTAGCGAGCCAGGCAGATTCACCCCTCCACTTT. Translating it yields CASSLWAVASQADSPLHF.

This clone occurred once. The chain uses TRBV5-1 and TRBJ2-3; D is undetermined. V was cut by 1 base and J by 3 bases, with 9 bases left in between. The CDR3 loop spans 14 amino acids. From germline, CDR1 is SGHRS and CDR2 YFSETQ. This chain's CDR3 is CASSLLPSTDTQYF. In nucleotides, the CDR3 is TGCGCCAGCAGCTTGCTTCCTAGTACAGATACGCAGTATTTT.

This clone has more than one count but fewer than ten. The chain links TRBV5-3 to TRBJ2-7; 12 bases agree with TRBD2. TRBV5-3 qualifies as an ORF whose function is uncertain. The CDR3 totals 16 residues. The trim removed 0 bases at V and 5 bases at J, leaving 6 bases unmatched. The CDR3 DNA sequence: TGTGCCAGAAGCTTGGGTACTAGCGGGAGGTTCCACGAGCAGTACTTC. Its protein is CARSLGTSGRFHEQYF.

The V gene is TRBV6-6, the J gene TRBJ1-3; 7 bases line up with TRBD1. CDR1 and CDR2 from the germline V gene are MNHNY and SVGAGI (reference sequence). V was clipped by 2 bases and J by 2 bases; unmatched bases: 0. This CDR3 is 14 amino acids long. CDR3 bases: TGTGCCAGCAGTTACAGGGGGCCTGGAAACACCATATATTTT. This encodes CASSYRGPGNTIYF.

The CDR3 nucleotides are TGTGCCAGCAGCTCCCAGGGGGCTGGCACTGAAGCTTTCTTT. Translation: CASSSQGAGTEAFF. The chain has TRBV7-3 and TRBJ1-1, with TRBD1 matching 8 bases. J gave up 4 bases and V 4 bases, and 5 bases lay outside the gene matches. Per germline, CDR1 SGHTA and CDR2 FQGTGA. The CDR3 consists of 14 residues.

The CDR3 nucleotides are TGTGCCAGCAGTTACTCGAACCGGGGAACCGGGGAGCTGTTTTTT. The encoded protein is CASSYSNRGTGELFF. J is TRBJ2-2 and V is TRBV6-5; possibly TRBD2 for D (5 bases). Germline-derived CDR1 and CDR2 are MNHEY and SVGAGI. Trimming stripped 0 bases from V and 5 bases from J, with 10 bases between. The CDR3 loop spans 15 amino acids.

The chain has TRBV7-9 and TRBJ2-5, with TRBD2 matching 15 bases. CDR3 length: 16 residues. CDR1 is SEHNR and CDR2 is FQNEAQ in the germline V gene (reference sequence). J was trimmed by 4 bases and V by 4 bases; bases with no gene match: 4. CDR3 loop: CASSSGLAGGGETQYF. CDR3 nucleotides: TGTGCCAGCAGCTCGGGACTAGCGGGAGGCGGAGAGACCCAGTACTTC.

The genes are TRBV7-2 and TRBJ1-1; TRBD1 matches at 8 bases. CDR1 SGHTA and CDR2 FQGNSA come from the germline V gene. Trimming at V came to 2 bases and at J to 1 base, leaving 0 bases not matched to a gene. The CDR3 sequence is 14 residues long. The CDR3 DNA sequence: TGTGCCAGCAGCTTACAGGGGGCGAACACTGAAGCTTTCTTT. It encodes CASSLQGANTEAFF.

This chain links TRBV19 with TRBJ1-2; 9 nucleotides line up with TRBD1. There are 14 residues in the CDR3. The germline V gene has CDR1 LNHDA and CDR2 SQIVND (reference sequence). The V and J ends lost 4 bases and 8 bases, in that order; junction bases with no gene match: 8. CDR3 nucleotides: TGTGCCAGTAGTAACCTACAGGGGGCGCCCGGCTACACCTTC. Translated, it gives CASSNLQGAPGYTF. The full variable domain, completed using reference TRBV19 and TRBJ1-2, is DGGITQSPKYLFRKEGQNVTLSCEQNLNHDAMYWYRQDPGQGLRLIYYSQIVNDFQKGDIAEGYSVSREKKESFPLTVTSAQKNPTAFYLCASSNLQGAPGYTFGSGTRLTVV.

The chain uses TRBV28 and TRBJ2-3; TRBD2 is a possible D gene (7 bases). Germline V gene data show CDR1 as MDHEN and CDR2 as SYDVKM. The CDR3 covers 17 residues. Trimming left V 8 bases short and J 2 bases short, with 23 bases between. CDR3 sequence: CASPPPGRGGYTDTQYF. The CDR3 nucleotides read TGTGCCAGCCCTCCCCCGGGTAGGGGGGGTTACACAGATACGCAGTATTTT. Combining the CDR3 with reference TRBV28 and TRBJ2-3 gives the whole variable domain DVKVTQSSRYLVKRTGEKVFLECVQDMDHENMFWYRQDPGLGLRLIYFSYDVKMKEKGDIPEGYSVSREKKERFSLILESASTNQTSMYLCASPPPGRGGYTDTQYFGPGTRLTVL.

The chain recombines TRBV10-2 with TRBJ1-6; D gene uncertain. V was shortened by 5 bases and J by 8 bases, with 7 bases between the two germline ends. The CDR3 has 12 amino acids. The germline V gene encodes CDR1 WSHSY and CDR2 SAAADI. In nucleotides, the CDR3 is TGCGCCAGCAGTTACGGGGATTCACCCCTCCACTTT. Translated: CASSYGDSPLHF.

V is TRBV28 and J is TRBJ2-7; weak D call: TRBD2 (7 bases). CDR1 is MDHEN, CDR2 SYDVKM, per germline. This CDR3 spans 13 amino acids. V shed 5 bases and J shed 0 bases, with 8 bases lying between them. The CDR3 protein is CASSGGASYEQYF. CDR3 DNA: TGTGCCAGCAGTGGGGGGGCCTCCTACGAGCAGTACTTC.

This clone was seen more than once but under ten times. The rearrangement links TRBV5-1 to TRBJ1-1; D may be TRBD1 (5 bases). Germline lookup yields CDR1 SGHRS and CDR2 YFSETQ. V was trimmed by 4 bases and J by 0 bases, leaving 10 bases between them. The CDR3 has 14 residues. The CDR3 sequence is CASSRQSMNTEAFF. CDR3 sequence (DNA): TGCGCCAGCAGCCGACAGAGTATGAACACTGAAGCTTTCTTT.

V and J are TRBV5-1 and TRBJ2-3, with 9 bases matching TRBD1. This CDR3 is built from 14 residues. In germline, CDR1 is SGHRS, CDR2 YFSETQ. J was trimmed by 6 bases and V by 6 bases; bases with no gene match: 8. The CDR3 coding sequence is TGCGCCAGCACCGGGACAGGGAGTTCGGATACGCAGTATTTT. This sequence encodes CASTGTGSSDTQYF.

V is TRBV27 and J is TRBJ1-2, with 12 bases that match TRBD1. Germline V CDR1 and CDR2: MNHEY, SMNVEV (reference sequence). This CDR3 is built from 16 residues. J lost 5 bases, V lost 2 bases, and 6 bases had no gene match. CDR3 nucleotide sequence: TGTGCCAGCAGTTTAGGGACAGGGGGCGCACTTTATGGCTACACCTTC. Translation: CASSLGTGGALYGYTF.

The rearrangement links TRBV4-2 to TRBJ2-3; 8 bases agree with TRBD2. Germline assignment: CDR1 LGHNA and CDR2 YNFKEQ. V lost 5 bases, J lost 4 bases, and 14 bases stayed unmatched. The CDR3 has 17 amino acids. Written as DNA, the CDR3 is TGTGCCAGCAGCTCAAGGGGAATAGCGGGAAAACCAGATACGCAGTATTTT. It is translated as CASSSRGIAGKPDTQYF.

Concerning this clone: Mismatch with germline at one junction end may stem from a read error. The chain recombines TRBV7-9 with TRBJ1-2, with no clear D. The CDR3 extends over 16 amino acids. The germline V gene encodes CDR1 SEHNR and CDR2 FQNEAQ (reference sequence). CDR3 residues: CSSSLPWTERRSLFTF. In DNA form, the CDR3 reads TGTTCCAGCAGCTTACCCTGGACTGAAAGGAGGTCCCTATTCACCTTC.

The chain combines TRBV4-1 with TRBJ1-1, with a tentative D call TRBD1 (5 bases). Germline V CDR1 and CDR2: MGHRA, YSYEKL. CDR3 length equals 15 residues. V lost 1 base, J lost 4 bases, and 13 bases lay in between. The CDR3 sequence is CASSQGGALSTEAFF. In DNA, the CDR3 is TGCGCCAGCAGCCAAGGTGGGGCCCTAAGCACTGAAGCTTTCTTT.

This sequence joins TRBV18 and TRBJ2-1; possible D gene TRBD2, 5 bases. This CDR3 has 12 residues. The V gene lost 5 bases and the J gene lost 4 bases, with 6 bases spanning the gap. The germline V gene has CDR1 KGHSH and CDR2 LQKENI. This CDR3 is CASSGSYNEQFF. The CDR3 DNA follows: TGTGCCAGCTCAGGGAGTTACAATGAGCAGTTCTTC. Supplemented by reference TRBV18 and TRBJ2-1, the full variable domain reads NAGVMQNPRHLVRRRGQEARLRCSPMKGHSHVYWYRQLPEEGLKFMVYLQKENIIDESGMPKERFSAEFPKEGPSILRIQQVVRGDSAAYFCASSGSYNEQFFGPGTRLTVL.

V usage is TRBV7-9 and J usage is TRBJ2-1; maybe TRBD2 (5 bases). The CDR3 totals 15 residues. Per the germline V gene, CDR1 is SEHNR and CDR2 is FQNEAQ (reference sequence). Trimming removed 1 base from V and 8 bases from J, with 15 bases in between. In DNA form, the CDR3 reads TGTGCCAGCAGCTTAGGGGCTGCTGGGAGTGATGAGCAGTTCTTC. It yields the protein CASSLGAAGSDEQFF.

The V call is TRBV6-6, the J call TRBJ1-6, with TRBD1 as a possible D gene (6 bases). The ends were cut back, 4 bases at V and 2 bases at J, with 12 bases in the middle. This CDR3 contains 16 residues. Per the germline V gene, CDR1 is MNHNY and CDR2 is SVGAGI (reference sequence). The CDR3 loop reads CASSSDSETYNSPLHF. CDR3 in DNA: TGTGCCAGCAGTTCGGACAGCGAAACCTATAATTCACCCCTCCACTTT.

The chain is built from TRBV9 and TRBJ2-2; TRBD1 agrees at 8 bases. The trim removed 4 bases at V and 4 bases at J, leaving 9 bases unmatched. Looked up from germline, CDR1 is SGDLS and CDR2 is YYNGEE. This CDR3 comprises 16 residues. The CDR3, as DNA: TGTGCCAGCAGCCACCCAGGGGGCCAATTCACCGGGGAGCTGTTTTTT. This translates into CASSHPGGQFTGELFF. The full variable domain, rest sourced from reference TRBV9 and TRBJ2-2, is DSGVTQTPKHLITATGQRVTLRCSPRSGDLSVYWYQQSLDQGLQFLIQYYNGEERAKGNILERFSAQQFPDLHSELNLSSLELGDSALYFCASSHPGGQFTGELFFGEGSRLTVL.

CDR3 DNA sequence: TGTGCCAGCAGCTTGGACTCGCGGGGGGGCCGGTCGGAGACCCAGTACTTC. Protein product: CASSLDSRGGRSETQYF. V usage is TRBV5-6 and J usage is TRBJ2-5, with 9 bases matching TRBD2. The length of the CDR3 is 17 residues. The junction had 11 bases not matched to a gene; V was cut back by 0 bases and J by 5 bases. Germline CDR1 reads SGHDT; CDR2 reads YYEEEE.

The V call is TRBV12-2, the J call TRBJ2-2; the D call TRBD1 from the table was never checked on the DNA. TRBV12-2 is assigned pseudogene status. The CDR3 spans 14 residues. The CDR3 region is CASRRDKNTGELFF. The CDR3 DNA is TGTGCAAGTCGCCGAGACAAGAACACCGGGGAGCTGTTTTTT.

This rearrangement joins TRBV19 to TRBJ2-7; TRBD1 might be the D (6 bases). The CDR3 has 13 residues. Per the germline V gene, CDR1 is LNHDA and CDR2 is SQIVND (reference sequence). Deletions cut 6 bases from V and 1 base from J, with 10 bases between. The CDR3 nucleotides are TGTGCCAGTAGGAAAACAGGGTCCTACGAGCAGTACTTC. It is translated as CASRKTGSYEQYF.

This clone was detected a few times. The chain recombines TRBV29-1 with TRBJ2-4; D is perhaps TRBD2 (5 bases). The CDR3 totals 13 residues. Per germline, CDR1 SQVTM and CDR2 ANQGSEA. V was shortened by 4 bases and J by 8 bases, with 15 bases between the two germline ends. In DNA form, the CDR3 reads TGCAGCGTTGCCCCGGACTTTGGGGACATTCAGTACTTC. This translates into CSVAPDFGDIQYF.